A single sample gave rise to the 16 T cell receptor beta chains below, sequenced in a study of cytomegalovirus exposure and HLA in healthy donors. TCRdb's copy holds only in-frame clones and misses some; the assay was immunoSEQ multiplex PCR. The table shows 190,000 or so clones, with roughly 82% occurring only once. Sample: PBMCs. These receptors all come from a young woman in good health and CMV-seropositive.

The CDR3 DNA sequence: TGTGCCAGTAGTATAGTTGCGGGACCGTACAATGAGCAGTTCTTC. It specifies CASSIVAGPYNEQFF. This chain uses TRBV19 with TRBJ2-1; a weak D match, TRBD2 (6 bases). Trimming took 1 base from V and 4 from J, leaving 11 bases between them. Germline CDR1 is LNHDA and CDR2 is SQIVND (reference sequence). The CDR3 sequence is 15 residues long.

As DNA, the CDR3 is TGTGCCAGCAGCTTAGACTCAGCGGGGACCCAGTACTTC. As protein: CASSLDSAGTQYF. The chain uses TRBV7-6 and TRBJ2-5; tentatively, D is TRBD2 (6 bases). The V end was cut by 1 base, the J end by 7 bases, with 10 bases between. CDR3 length: 13 amino acids. Germline V gives CDR1 SGHVS, CDR2 FNYEAQ.

There are a few counts of this clone. V and J are TRBV28 and TRBJ2-5; weak D call: TRBD2 (6 bases). Trimming removed 1 base at V and 5 bases at J, with 20 bases between. This CDR3 is built from 17 residues. Germline CDR1 and CDR2: MDHEN and SYDVKM. The chain's CDR3 is CASSLFSSSGGRETQYF. In DNA, the CDR3 is TGTGCCAGCAGTTTATTCTCGTCTTCCGGGGGAAGGGAGACCCAGTACTTC.

This rearrangement joins TRBV7-2 to TRBJ2-5, with a tentative D call TRBD2 (5 bases). This CDR3 has 14 residues. Looked up from germline, CDR1 is SGHTA and CDR2 is FQGNSA. Trimming shortened V by 5 bases and J by 5 bases, and 15 bases separated the two germline ends. The CDR3 DNA is TGTGCCAGCAGCGCCGGGTCCCGGAGGGAGACCCAGTACTTC. Translation gives CASSAGSRRETQYF. The variable domain in full, with the rest retrieved from reference TRBV7-2 and TRBJ2-5, is GAGVSQSPSNKVTEKGKDVELRCDPISGHTALYWYRQSLGQGLEFLIYFQGNSAPDKSGLPSDRFSAERTGGSVSTLTIQRTQQEDSAVYLCASSAGSRRETQYFGPGTRLLVL.

The chain carries TRBV12-5 and TRBJ1-1; 8 bases map to TRBD1. V shed 3 bases, J shed 3 bases, and the junction held 3 bases outside the gene matches. From germline, CDR1 is LGHNT and CDR2 FRNRAP. The CDR3 sequence is 14 residues long. The CDR3 here is CASGLGQGDTEAFF. Here the CDR3 DNA reads TGTGCTAGTGGTTTAGGACAGGGAGACACTGAAGCTTTCTTT.

This clone has a handful of counts. The rearrangement links TRBV10-3 to TRBJ1-1, with D perhaps TRBD1 (6 bases). CDR1 and CDR2 (germline): ENHRY, SYGVKD. The CDR3 runs 14 residues. Trimming removed 4 bases from V and 1 base from J, with 10 bases in between. The DNA for the CDR3 is TGTGCCATCAGTGGAAAGACAGGGAACACTGAAGCTTTCTTT. Protein product: CAISGKTGNTEAFF.

This rearrangement joins TRBV5-6 to TRBJ2-1, with a tentative D call TRBD2 (5 bases). V gave up 3 bases and J gave up 4 bases, with 14 bases separating them. There are 15 residues in the CDR3. Germline V CDR1 and CDR2: SGHDT, YYEEEE. The CDR3 spells CASSYEVARYNEQFF. CDR3 nucleotide sequence: TGTGCCAGCAGCTATGAGGTAGCGCGGTACAATGAGCAGTTCTTC.

The chain couples TRBV27 to TRBJ2-1; TRBD2 matches at 8 bases. The germline gives CDR1 MNHEY, CDR2 SMNVEV (reference sequence). The CDR3 runs 15 residues. V lost 7 bases, J lost 4 bases, and 9 bases stayed unmatched. CDR3: CASTWRAGDYNEQFF. The CDR3 coding sequence is TGTGCCAGCACCTGGCGAGCGGGAGATTACAATGAGCAGTTCTTC.

The chain joins TRBV5-1 to TRBJ1-5; perhaps TRBD1 as D (6 bases). The CDR3 loop spans 14 amino acids. Germline V CDR1 and CDR2: SGHRS, YFSETQ. The V gene lost 4 bases and the J gene lost 5 bases, with 13 bases spanning the gap. The CDR3 here is CASSEGEPHQPQHF. The CDR3 nucleotides read TGCGCCAGCAGCGAGGGGGAGCCCCATCAGCCCCAGCATTTT. Together with reference TRBV5-1 and TRBJ1-5, the CDR3 gives the full variable domain: KAGVTQTPRYLIKTRGQQVTLSCSPISGHRSVSWYQQTPGQGLQFLFEYFSETQRNKGNFPGRFSGRQFSNSRSEMNVSTLELGDSALYLCASSEGEPHQPQHFGDGTRLSIL.

The chain combines TRBV28 with TRBJ2-3, with TRBD2 matching 12 bases. The germline CDR1 and CDR2 sequences are MDHEN and SYDVKM. Trimming removed 5 bases from V and 7 bases from J; junction bases left unmatched: 10. This CDR3 is 16 amino acids long. The CDR3 region has the DNA TGTGCCAGCAGTACCTTTAGGCTAGCGGGAGGGAATACGCAGTATTTT. Its protein product is CASSTFRLAGGNTQYF.

The chain carries TRBV5-4 and TRBJ2-5; D possibly corresponds to TRBD1 (5 bases). Germline CDR1 SGHNT, CDR2 YYREEE (reference sequence). The CDR3 length is 16 residues. Between the trimmed V and J ends, which lost 3 bases and 0 bases, there was a span of 15 bases. The CDR3 region has the DNA TGTGCCAGCAGCTCTAGACAGACGCCGTACCAAGAGACCCAGTACTTC. It translates to CASSSRQTPYQETQYF.

This chain joins TRBV6-1 and TRBJ2-5; 7 bases fit TRBD2. This CDR3 has 13 residues. From germline, CDR1 is MNHNS and CDR2 SASEGT. V lost 7 bases and J lost 4; bases outside the gene matches: 6. The CDR3 bases are TGTGCCAGCAATTCAGCGGGATCAGAGACCCAGTACTTC. Translation: CASNSAGSETQYF.

The rearrangement joins TRBV9 to TRBJ2-3, with TRBD1 matching 7 bases. Germline trimming cut 7 bases from V and 1 base from J; bases unmatched to any gene: 0. The CDR3 spans 12 residues. Germline CDR1 is SGDLS and CDR2 is YYNGEE. This CDR3 is CASGQGTDTQYF. CDR3 in DNA: TGTGCCAGCGGACAGGGCACAGATACGCAGTATTTT.

The sample holds one count of this clone. This sequence joins TRBV5-5 and TRBJ1-1; D not resolved. The V gene's germline CDR1 is SGHKS and CDR2 YYEKEE (reference sequence). The germline V and J ends were trimmed by 1 base and 0 bases, with 7 bases remaining between them. This CDR3 contains 14 residues. The CDR3: CASSLSALNTEAFF. CDR3 sequence (DNA): TGTGCCAGCAGCTTGAGCGCCTTGAACACTGAAGCTTTCTTT.

The sample holds one count of this clone. The chain is built from TRBV5-4 and TRBJ1-2, with TRBD1 matching 7 bases. CDR1 and CDR2 (germline): SGHNT, YYREEE (reference sequence). This CDR3 has 13 amino acids. J gave up 8 bases and V 0 bases, and 4 bases lay outside the gene matches. In DNA form, the CDR3 reads TGTGCCAGCAGCTTGGAGACAGGGTCCGGCTACACCTTC. Its protein product is CASSLETGSGYTF.

V is TRBV27 and J is TRBJ2-2; 9 nucleotides line up with TRBD1. The CDR3 contains 14 residues. Germline V gives CDR1 MNHEY, CDR2 SMNVEV (reference sequence). V gave up 5 bases and J gave up 6 bases; unmatched junction bases: 4. CDR3 nucleotide sequence: TGTGCCAGCAGTCGGGACAGGGAGGCCGGGGAGCTGTTTTTT. This codes for CASSRDREAGELFF.